These 21 T cell receptor beta chains share one sample of origin, sequenced in a study of CD8 T cells in Susac syndrome. Random-hexamer reverse transcription was applied to about 0.5 to 1 ug RNA. Each CDR3 protein gets one entry after TCRdb re-called the immunoSEQ multiplex PCR reads with MiXCR. Of approximately 190,000 distinct CDR3 sequences listed, roughly 92% are singletons. The sequenced material came from CD4+ T cells from PBMCs. The receptors were gathered from a human donor in good health.

V is TRBV19 and J is TRBJ1-6; no firm D call. The CDR3 is made up of 14 amino acids. CDR1 and CDR2 from the germline V gene are LNHDA and SQIVND (reference sequence). Trimming shortened V by 7 bases and J by 7 bases, and 14 bases separated the two germline ends. For the CDR3, the DNA is TGTGCCAGTATTTCCGGAGGCCTCAATTCACCCCTCCACTTT. This sequence encodes CASISGGLNSPLHF. Variable domain in full (rest from reference TRBV19 and TRBJ1-6): DGGITQSPKYLFRKEGQNVTLSCEQNLNHDAMYWYRQDPGQGLRLIYYSQIVNDFQKGDIAEGYSVSREKKESFPLTVTSAQKNPTAFYLCASISGGLNSPLHFGNGTRLTVT.

V usage is TRBV28 and J usage is TRBJ1-2, with D tentatively TRBD1 (6 bases). The germline gives CDR1 MDHEN, CDR2 SYDVKM. CDR3 length equals 13 residues. V was cut by 6 bases and J by 2 bases, with 10 bases left in between. CDR3 amino acids: CASRLQGNYGYTF. CDR3 nucleotide sequence: TGTGCCAGCAGACTACAGGGAAACTATGGCTACACCTTC.

The chain links TRBV19 to TRBJ2-3, with 7 bases identical to TRBD2. CDR1 and CDR2 from the germline V gene are LNHDA and SQIVND (reference sequence). The CDR3 has 16 residues. V was clipped by 6 bases and J by 2 bases; unmatched bases: 11. The CDR3 protein is CASSPERAGPTDTQYF. CDR3 nucleotides: TGTGCCAGTAGCCCGGAGCGAGCGGGGCCCACAGATACGCAGTATTTT.

The rearrangement uses TRBV28 and TRBJ2-4; TRBD1 matches at 9 bases. Losses at the gene ends were 7 bases for V and 0 bases for J; bases not matched to a gene: 4. This CDR3 comprises 15 residues. Germline CDR1 is MDHEN and CDR2 is SYDVKM. The CDR3 bases are TGTGCCAGCACCAGGGACAGGGTAGCCAAAAACATTCAGTACTTC. Its translation is CASTRDRVAKNIQYF. The full variable domain, completed using reference TRBV28 and TRBJ2-4, is DVKVTQSSRYLVKRTGEKVFLECVQDMDHENMFWYRQDPGLGLRLIYFSYDVKMKEKGDIPEGYSVSREKKERFSLILESASTNQTSMYLCASTRDRVAKNIQYFGAGTRLSVL.

The V gene is TRBV11-2, the J gene TRBJ1-3; D gene unclear. The CDR3 sequence is 12 residues long. V lost 3 bases and J 4 bases, leaving 4 bases between the germline ends. CDR1 is SGHAT and CDR2 is FQNNGV in the germline V gene. This CDR3 is CASSFDGNTIYF. The CDR3 coding sequence is TGTGCCAGCAGCTTTGACGGAAACACCATATATTTT.

This clonotype has only one observation. This chain connects TRBV7-9 to TRBJ1-4; D possibly corresponds to TRBD1 (5 bases). V shed 5 bases and J shed 3 bases, with 13 bases lying between them. Germline V gene lookup returns CDR1 SEHNR and CDR2 FQNEAQ (reference sequence). The CDR3 runs 15 residues. CDR3 sequence: CASSEKGLANEKLFF. The CDR3 coding sequence is TGTGCCAGCAGCGAAAAGGGGTTGGCTAATGAAAAACTGTTTTTT. Full variable domain (rest looked up from reference TRBV7-9 and TRBJ1-4): DTGVSQNPRHKITKRGQNVTFRCDPISEHNRLYWYRQTLGQGPEFLTYFQNEAQLEKSRLLSDRFSAERPKGSFSTLEIQRTEQGDSAMYLCASSEKGLANEKLFFGSGTQLSVL.

The V gene is TRBV3-1, the J gene TRBJ1-2; D gene unclear. There are 12 residues in the CDR3. Between the trimmed V and J ends, which lost 1 base and 7 bases, there was a span of 7 bases. Germline V CDR1 and CDR2: LGHDT, YNNKEL (reference sequence). This CDR3 is CASSQGPGGYTF. Here the CDR3 DNA reads TGTGCCAGCAGCCAAGGCCCCGGTGGCTACACCTTC.

This rearrangement joins TRBV3-1 to TRBJ2-5, with D unresolved. The CDR3 spans 12 residues. V lost 1 base and J lost 7, with 7 bases in between. Germline-derived CDR1 and CDR2 are LGHDT and YNNKEL (reference sequence). In nucleotides, the CDR3 is TGTGCCAGCAGCCAAGTGCGTATGACCCAGTACTTC. Its protein product is CASSQVRMTQYF.

V is TRBV7-8 and J is TRBJ2-1, with D unresolved. The CDR3 contains 15 residues. The ends were cut back, 7 bases at V and 1 base at J, with 14 bases in the middle. Germline V gene sequence: CDR1 SGHVS, CDR2 FQNEAQ. In nucleotides, the CDR3 is TGTGCCAGCACCCCCGGCCGATTATCCTACAATGAGCAGTTCTTC. This codes for CASTPGRLSYNEQFF.

The chain joins TRBV5-1 to TRBJ2-5; possibly TRBD1 for D (5 bases). Germline V gene sequence: CDR1 SGHRS, CDR2 YFSETQ. Trimming removed 0 bases from V and 7 bases from J, with 16 bases in between. The CDR3 spans 15 residues. Written as DNA, the CDR3 is TGCGCCAGCAGCTTGGTTACAAAAGGGGTTGGGACCCAGTACTTC. Its translation: CASSLVTKGVGTQYF.

This clonotype was counted once. The chain links TRBV20-1 to TRBJ2-3, with D perhaps matching TRBD1 (5 bases). This CDR3 spans 11 amino acids. Per the germline V gene, CDR1 is DFQATT and CDR2 is SNEGSKA (reference sequence). V was shortened by 7 bases and J by 6 bases, with 11 bases between the two germline ends. The CDR3 loop is CSVKSGDTQYF. CDR3 coding DNA: TGCAGTGTTAAATCAGGGGATACGCAGTATTTT.

This clonotype was detected a few times. The chain is built from TRBV12-3 or TRBV12-4 and TRBJ2-2; no definite D call. There are 15 residues in the CDR3. Trimming took 1 base from V and 4 from J, leaving 10 bases between them. The CDR3 DNA sequence: TGTGCCAGCAGTTTAGGGCAGCCGGGCACCGGGGAGCTGTTTTTT. This encodes CASSLGQPGTGELFF.

This clonotype was seen only once. The rearrangement joins TRBV5-1 to TRBJ2-2; either TRBD1 or TRBD2 may fit D (5 bases each). Germline V gene data show CDR1 as SGHRS and CDR2 as YFSETQ. The CDR3 extends over 15 amino acids. V shed 0 bases and J shed 4 bases, with 10 bases lying between them. The CDR3, as DNA: TGCGCCAGCAGCTTGGCCGCAGGGAGCACCGGGGAGCTGTTTTTT. Residues: CASSLAAGSTGELFF.

This CDR3 reads CASSQDRQAFF. The DNA for the CDR3 is TGTGCCAGCAGCCAAGATCGGCAAGCTTTCTTT. V usage is TRBV14 and J usage is TRBJ1-1; no firm D call. V shed 0 bases and J shed 9 bases, with 5 bases lying between them. The CDR3 spans 11 residues. Germline V gene data show CDR1 as SGHDN and CDR2 as FVKESK.

The genes are TRBV5-1 and TRBJ2-2, with D uncertain. The V gene's germline CDR1 is SGHRS and CDR2 YFSETQ. The V end was cut by 0 bases, the J end by 3 bases, with 9 bases between. The CDR3 extends over 15 amino acids. The CDR3 DNA reads TGCGCCAGCAGCTTGGGGGATTTGTACACCGGGGAGCTGTTTTTT. Translation gives CASSLGDLYTGELFF.

The rearrangement joins TRBV6-1 to TRBJ1-5, with 7 bases that match TRBD1. There are 15 residues in the CDR3. Germline V gene lookup returns CDR1 MNHNS and CDR2 SASEGT. The J segment lost 4 bases and the V segment lost 6 bases, leaving 9 bases of the junction unmatched. CDR3 bases: TGTGCCAGCAGGATGGGGACAGCCGGGAATCAGCCCCAGCATTTT. The encoded protein is CASRMGTAGNQPQHF.

The chain combines TRBV7-2 with TRBJ2-1, with D unclear. The germline gives CDR1 SGHTA, CDR2 FQGNSA. This CDR3 spans 13 amino acids. V was clipped by 2 bases and J by 5 bases, with 7 bases between them. The CDR3 DNA sequence: TGTGCCAGCAGCTTACTGGGAAACAATGAGCAGTTCTTC. Encoded protein: CASSLLGNNEQFF.

This clonotype was seen a few times. The chain uses TRBV6-1 and TRBJ2-7; D uncertain. Trimming left V 0 bases short and J 3 bases short, with 9 bases between. The CDR3 spans 14 residues. The germline gives CDR1 MNHNS, CDR2 SASEGT. CDR3 residues: CASSEAPDLYEQYF. The CDR3 region has the DNA TGTGCCAGCAGTGAAGCGCCAGACCTCTACGAGCAGTACTTC.

This sequence joins TRBV7-2 and TRBJ1-6, with D hard to call. Trimming stripped 1 base from V and 10 bases from J, with 11 bases between. The CDR3 consists of 14 residues. Germline-derived CDR1 and CDR2 are SGHTA and FQGNSA. CDR3 DNA: TGTGCCAGCAGCTTAGGACCTCAAGGGTCACCCCTCCACTTT. Translating gives CASSLGPQGSPLHF.

The chain has TRBV19 and TRBJ2-6; D not resolved. The V gene lost 3 bases and the J gene lost 3 bases, with 15 bases spanning the gap. Germline-derived CDR1 and CDR2 are LNHDA and SQIVND (reference sequence). The CDR3 is 17 residues long. CDR3 region: CASSIIPVNDGANVLTF. CDR3 nucleotides: TGTGCCAGTAGTATTATCCCGGTGAACGATGGGGCCAACGTCCTGACTTTC.

The chain has TRBV29-1 and TRBJ2-3, with D unresolved. V was shortened by 4 bases and J by 3 bases, with 5 bases between the two germline ends. This CDR3 is built from 11 residues. Germline V gene sequence: CDR1 SQVTM, CDR2 ANQGSEA. The CDR3 coding sequence is TGCAGCGTTGGAACAACAGATACGCAGTATTTT. This codes for CSVGTTDTQYF.